Below are 5 T cell receptor beta chains sequenced from a single sample in a study of T cells in Graves' hyperthyroidism and ophthalmopathy. The TCR beta CDR3 regions underwent amplification using RNA transcripts as the source. The primer set for the first-round RT-PCR of the TCR CDR3 was HTBI. MiXCR was run by TCRdb on the multiplex PCR reads, yielding one entry per CDR3 protein. The sample shows 450,000 to 700,000 distinct CDR3 sequences, around 45% of them seen only once. Specimen: peripheral blood or thyroid tissue (not recorded which). All receptors come from an adult woman with Graves' disease, either hyperthyroidism or ophthalmopathy (not recorded which).

This clonotype occurred a few times. The genes are TRBV7-2 and TRBJ2-5; TRBD1 aligns across 9 bases. Unmatched junction bases numbered 7, after V lost 5 bases and J lost 3 bases. The CDR3 totals 15 residues. Germline V gene lookup returns CDR1 SGHTA and CDR2 FQGNSA. CDR3 nucleotide sequence: TGTGCCAGCAGCGGCCGGACAGGGGTCGAAGAGACCCAGTACTTC. It yields the protein CASSGRTGVEETQYF.

This clonotype was seen at least ten times. The CDR3 DNA sequence: TGTGCCAGCAGTGACGGACTAGCGGGAGGTGACACCGGGGAGCTGTTTTTT. It encodes CASSDGLAGGDTGELFF. The chain employs TRBV6-4 and TRBJ2-2; 14 bases match TRBD2. Germline trimming cut 2 bases from V and 3 bases from J; bases unmatched to any gene: 2. The germline V gene encodes CDR1 MRHNA and CDR2 SNTAGT. The CDR3 is made up of 17 amino acids.

The chain combines TRBV7-8 with TRBJ1-5, with D perhaps TRBD1 (6 bases). V was shortened by 5 bases and J by 7 bases, with 21 bases between the two germline ends. CDR1 is SGHVS and CDR2 is FQNEAQ in the germline V gene. The CDR3 runs 16 residues. This chain's CDR3 is CASSPEEQGRQQPQHF. The CDR3 DNA sequence: TGTGCCAGCAGCCCAGAGGAGCAGGGGCGCCAGCAGCCCCAGCATTTT.

In its sample, this clonotype was seen many times. The chain is built from TRBV12-3 or TRBV12-4 and TRBJ1-5; no definite D call. Trimming removed 7 bases from V and 4 bases from J, with 14 bases in between. This CDR3 is 14 amino acids long. The CDR3 reads CASTQRAGNQPQHF. The CDR3 DNA sequence: TGTGCCAGCACCCAAAGGGCGGGAAATCAGCCCCAGCATTTT.

The J gene is TRBJ2-7, the V gene TRBV6-1; TRBD1 is a possible D gene (6 bases). V was trimmed by 2 bases and J by 3 bases, leaving 17 bases between them. The CDR3 is made up of 16 amino acids. From germline, CDR1 is MNHNS and CDR2 SASEGT. The CDR3 bases are TGTGCCAGCAGTGAACCACTTGGGACAAGGGACTACGAGCAGTACTTC. The encoded protein is CASSEPLGTRDYEQYF.